This TCR beta chain was captured by sequencing in a study of cytomegalovirus exposure and HLA in healthy donors. Primers: 60 Vbeta forward and 13 Jbeta reverse. TCRdb's copy holds only in-frame clones and misses some; the assay was immunoSEQ multiplex PCR. The sample lists about 77,000 clones; over 60% were seen once. CDR3 length: 15 residues. CDR1 is ENHRY and CDR2 is SYGVKD in the germline V gene. V shed 0 bases and J 9 bases; nucleotides not matched to a gene: 11. The receptor's source is a man aged 35 to 55 in good health and CMV-seronegative. Sequencing used PBMCs. The chain couples TRBV10-3 to TRBJ2-7, with 7 bases identical to TRBD2. The CDR3 DNA reads as TGTGCCATCAGTGAGTCTGGGGGGATGGGGGGGACGCAGTACTTC. The encoded protein is CAISESGGMGGTQYF.